The 24 T cell receptor beta chains listed next were all sequenced from one sample in a study of cytotoxic CD8 clonotypes in ibrutinib-treated CLL. The data were produced by immunoSEQ multiplex PCR, yet TCRdb's version contains in-frame clones alone and is incomplete. This table holds 110,000 to 150,000 clones, 60% to 85% found once. Source: PBMCs, taken after 12 months of ibrutinib treatment. The receptors here all came from a human donor with chronic lymphocytic leukemia.

This chain joins TRBV5-1 and TRBJ2-5; D unresolved. CDR3 size: 12 residues. Germline loops: CDR1 SGHRS, CDR2 YFSETQ. The V gene lost 0 bases and the J gene lost 3 bases, with 3 bases spanning the gap. The CDR3 DNA reads TGCGCCAGCAGCTTGGGGAAAGAGACCCAGTACTTC. It yields the protein CASSLGKETQYF.

This chain connects TRBV19 to TRBJ2-7, with TRBD1 as a possible D gene (5 bases). Trimming shortened V by 1 base and J by 2 bases, and 9 bases separated the two germline ends. The CDR3 is 14 residues long. Per germline, CDR1 LNHDA and CDR2 SQIVND (reference sequence). CDR3 loop: CASSIVGRAYEQYF. The CDR3 DNA reads TGTGCCAGTAGTATAGTCGGCAGGGCCTACGAGCAGTACTTC.

DNA of the CDR3: TGTGCCAGCTCACCGAGGACAGGGAAGTCCTACAATGAGCAGTTCTTC. Translating gives CASSPRTGKSYNEQFF. The chain links TRBV18 to TRBJ2-1; TRBD1 agrees at 8 bases. The CDR3 extends over 16 amino acids. With V trimmed by 3 bases and J by 1 base, 5 bases remained unmatched. Germline lookup yields CDR1 KGHSH and CDR2 LQKENI.

With respect to this clone: Germline is not matched at one junction end, which may reflect a read error. The rearrangement uses TRBV7-9 and TRBJ2-2; a weak D match, TRBD2 (5 bases). There are 16 residues in the CDR3. The germline CDR1 and CDR2 sequences are SEHNR and FQNEAQ (reference sequence). The DNA for the CDR3 is TGCGCCAGCAGCCCAATTTGGGCGGGGAACACCGGGGAGCTGTTTTTT. Translated: CASSPIWAGNTGELFF.

V usage is TRBV4-3 and J usage is TRBJ1-2, with TRBD1 as a possible D gene (5 bases). The CDR3 contains 16 residues. Per the germline V gene, CDR1 is LGHNA and CDR2 is YSLEER. Trimming stripped 0 bases from V and 5 bases from J, with 16 bases between. CDR3 sequence reads: CASSQEIGTGHYGYTF. As DNA, the CDR3 is TGCGCCAGCAGCCAAGAAATTGGGACGGGCCATTATGGCTACACCTTC.

This clone has only a few counts. The chain carries TRBV9 and TRBJ1-4, with 9 bases that match TRBD1. The germline gives CDR1 SGDLS, CDR2 YYNGEE. The CDR3 is 18 amino acids. J was trimmed by 4 bases and V by 3 bases; bases with no gene match: 13. This chain's CDR3 is CASSGGQGDSILNEKLFF. The CDR3 DNA follows: TGTGCCAGCAGCGGGGGACAGGGCGATTCCATTCTTAATGAAAAACTGTTTTTT.

This clone was seen once. The chain is built from TRBV5-4 and TRBJ2-5, with D hard to call. The germline V gene encodes CDR1 SGHNT and CDR2 YYREEE (reference sequence). CDR3 length: 13 residues. Trimming took 2 bases from V and 0 from J, leaving 5 bases between them. This CDR3 is CASSLRYQETQYF. CDR3 in DNA: TGTGCCAGCAGCTTAAGGTACCAAGAGACCCAGTACTTC.

This clone was found a few times. V gene TRBV4-2 combines with J gene TRBJ1-4; D remains unclear. CDR1 is LGHNA and CDR2 is YNFKEQ in the germline V gene. Trimming shortened V by 0 bases and J by 10 bases, and 21 bases separated the two germline ends. The CDR3 runs to 17 residues. The CDR3 nucleotides are TGTGCCAGCAGCCAAGATGTCCCAGAAGTAAGTCTTGGAAAACTGTTTTTT. Its protein product is CASSQDVPEVSLGKLFF.

V gene TRBV19 combines with J gene TRBJ2-7; 9 bases fit TRBD1. Germline values: CDR1 LNHDA, CDR2 SQIVND (reference sequence). With 1 base clipped from V and 5 bases from J, the junction kept 9 bases outside the gene matches. This CDR3 has 16 amino acids. The CDR3 coding sequence is TGTGCCAGTAGTATAGGTCGACCGGGACAGGGACACGAGCAGTACTTC. Its protein is CASSIGRPGQGHEQYF.

V gene TRBV18 combines with J gene TRBJ1-3; TRBD1 is a possible D gene (6 bases). CDR1 KGHSH and CDR2 LQKENI come from the germline V gene. CDR3 length: 14 residues. Between the trimmed V and J ends, which lost 6 bases and 8 bases, there was a span of 17 bases. The DNA of the CDR3 is TGTGCCAGCTCCAGGACAGTCCTTTGGGACACCATATATTTT. It specifies CASSRTVLWDTIYF. The full variable domain, its missing parts supplied by reference TRBV18 and TRBJ1-3, is NAGVMQNPRHLVRRRGQEARLRCSPMKGHSHVYWYRQLPEEGLKFMVYLQKENIIDESGMPKERFSAEFPKEGPSILRIQQVVRGDSAAYFCASSRTVLWDTIYFGEGSWLTVV.

This chain connects TRBV19 to TRBJ2-2; maybe TRBD2 (6 bases). V gave up 3 bases and J gave up 0 bases, with 8 bases separating them. The V gene's germline CDR1 is LNHDA and CDR2 SQIVND (reference sequence). The CDR3 consists of 15 residues. The CDR3 bases are TGTGCCAGTAGTATTAGCGGTTCGAACACCGGGGAGCTGTTTTTT. This sequence encodes CASSISGSNTGELFF.

This clone was counted between two and nine times. The gene calls are TRBV6-5 and TRBJ1-5; 8 bases fit TRBD1. The V segment lost 6 bases and the J segment 7 bases; nucleotides outside the gene matches: 2. This CDR3 contains 12 residues. The germline V gene has CDR1 MNHEY and CDR2 SVGAGI. CDR3: CASSAGGQPQHF. CDR3 coding DNA: TGTGCCAGCAGCGCAGGGGGCCAGCCCCAGCATTTT.

The chain is built from TRBV10-3 and TRBJ1-6; unclear D gene. The length of the CDR3 is 13 residues. V was clipped by 3 bases and J by 9 bases, with 9 bases between them. Germline assignment: CDR1 ENHRY and CDR2 SYGVKD. The CDR3 reads CAISENGISPLHF. CDR3 in DNA: TGTGCCATCAGTGAAAATGGGATTTCACCCCTCCACTTT.

Notes on this clone: A much larger clonotype is one base distant, so this may be a read error. This CDR3 is also generated by other DNA sequences in the sample. This chain joins TRBV7-2 and TRBJ2-7, with TRBD1 matching 9 bases. Trimming at V came to 5 bases and at J to 2 bases, leaving 1 base not matched to a gene. The CDR3 runs 13 residues. Germline V CDR1 and CDR2: SGHTA, FQGNSA. CDR3 protein: CASSRDRAYEQYF. CDR3 sequence (DNA): TGTGCCAGCAGCCGGGACAGGGCCTACGAGCAGTACTTC. The complete variable domain, with remaining parts taken from reference TRBV7-2 and TRBJ2-7, reads GAGVSQSPSNKVTEKGKDVELRCDPISGHTALYWYRQSLGQGLEFLIYFQGNSAPDKSGLPSDRFSAERTGGSVSTLTIQRTQQEDSAVYLCASSRDRAYEQYFGPGTRLTVT.

This chain joins TRBV6-1 and TRBJ1-3; 7 bases line up with TRBD1. Per germline, CDR1 MNHNS and CDR2 SASEGT. The V gene end was trimmed by 3 bases and the J gene end by 4 bases; junction bases not matched to a gene: 6. The CDR3 contains 15 residues. CDR3: CASSDRTGGGNTIYF. DNA for the CDR3: TGTGCCAGCAGTGATCGGACAGGTGGAGGAAACACCATATATTTT.

This clone is a singleton in its sample. The rearrangement uses TRBV27 and TRBJ2-7, with TRBD2 matching 10 bases. Trimming at V came to 0 bases and at J to 5 bases, leaving 7 bases not matched to a gene. The CDR3 spans 16 residues. The germline CDR1 and CDR2 sequences are MNHEY and SMNVEV (reference sequence). The CDR3 sequence is CASSLSGLAGAHEQYF. For the CDR3, the DNA is TGTGCCAGCAGTTTATCGGGTCTAGCGGGAGCCCACGAGCAGTACTTC.

This clone was found once. The V and J genes are TRBV5-1 and TRBJ1-1; D is unclear. The V end was cut by 0 bases, the J end by 9 bases, with 9 bases between. Germline CDR1 reads SGHRS; CDR2 reads YFSETQ. The CDR3 has 12 amino acids. The CDR3 nucleotides read TGCGCCAGCAGCTTGGAGGCGCATCAAGCTTTCTTT. It codes for CASSLEAHQAFF.

This clone appeared a few times. The J gene is TRBJ1-1, the V gene TRBV4-3, with 9 positions matching TRBD1. Losses at the gene ends were 4 bases for V and 5 bases for J; bases not matched to a gene: 2. Looked up from germline, CDR1 is LGHNA and CDR2 is YSLEER. This CDR3 is built from 13 residues. In DNA, the CDR3 is TGCGCCAGCAGCCTGACAGGGGGGACTGAAGCTTTCTTT. Translated, it gives CASSLTGGTEAFF.

This clone was seen once. The V and J genes are TRBV11-2 and TRBJ1-1; D is unclear. In germline, CDR1 is SGHAT, CDR2 FQNNGV. The CDR3 is 12 amino acids. Trimming cost V 4 bases and J 7 bases, with 10 bases left between them. The CDR3 sequence: CASSSDGYEAFF. CDR3 DNA sequence: TGTGCCAGCAGCTCTGATGGGTATGAAGCTTTCTTT.

This clone has a single count. V gene TRBV28 combines with J gene TRBJ2-5; no definite D call. Trimming took off 2 bases at V and 7 bases at J, with 17 bases between the two ends. Germline V gene sequence: CDR1 MDHEN, CDR2 SYDVKM. This CDR3 region has 15 residues. The CDR3 bases are TGTGCCAGCAGTTTAAATCCTGCACCCGCTACGACCCAGTACTTC. It specifies CASSLNPAPATTQYF.

The chain recombines TRBV28 with TRBJ1-5; 7 nucleotides match TRBD1. Losses at the gene ends were 4 bases for V and 1 base for J; bases not matched to a gene: 16. Germline CDR1 is MDHEN and CDR2 is SYDVKM. The CDR3 has 19 amino acids. The CDR3 is CASSSQIGRQGTSNQPQHF. Written as DNA, the CDR3 is TGTGCCAGCAGTTCCCAAATAGGCCGACAGGGTACGAGCAATCAGCCCCAGCATTTT.

This rearrangement joins TRBV7-3 to TRBJ2-5, with D possibly being TRBD1 (7 bases). V was pared by 2 bases and J by 5 bases, with 15 bases between. The CDR3 extends over 15 amino acids. Germline CDR1 and CDR2: SGHTA and FQGTGA. CDR3 coding DNA: TGTGCCAGCAGCTTACAGGGGGGACTTTTGGAGACCCAGTACTTC. Translated, it gives CASSLQGGLLETQYF.

The chain couples TRBV7-3 to TRBJ1-2; 8 bases match TRBD1. CDR1 and CDR2 from the germline V gene are SGHTA and FQGTGA. The CDR3 covers 20 residues. The ends lost 2 bases at V and 3 bases at J; junction bases unmatched: 20. CDR3 residues: CASSLEQPNPGTGTYYGYTF. CDR3 bases: TGTGCCAGCAGCTTAGAACAACCAAATCCTGGGACAGGTACTTACTATGGCTACACCTTC. The whole variable domain, remainder taken from reference TRBV7-3 and TRBJ1-2, is GAGVSQTPSNKVTEKGKYVELRCDPISGHTALYWYRQSLGQGPEFLIYFQGTGAADDSGLPNDRFFAVRPEGSVSTLKIQRTERGDSAVYLCASSLEQPNPGTGTYYGYTFGSGTRLTVV.

This clone has a single count. The rearrangement links TRBV6-5 to TRBJ1-4; 9 bases agree with TRBD1. CDR1 and CDR2 from the germline V gene are MNHEY and SVGAGI. V lost 6 bases to trimming and J lost 8 bases; unmatched junction nucleotides: 7. The CDR3 is 14 amino acids. This CDR3 reads CASSPGQGNEKLFF. The CDR3, as DNA: TGTGCCAGCAGCCCGGGACAGGGCAACGAAAAACTGTTTTTT.